The 32 T cell receptor beta chains below come from one sample, sequenced in a study of shared clonotypes between healthy human individuals. Only in-frame clones appear in the TCRdb table, and some are missing; sequencing was by immunoSEQ multiplex PCR. The sample carries approximately 460,000 clones, 70% to 80% recorded once. The material sequenced was PBMCs. Receptors were obtained from a middle-aged woman in good health. Some clones in this sample may be carry-over from other donors' samples.

A note on this clone: Distinct nucleotide sequences in the sample also encode this CDR3. V usage is TRBV6-5 and J usage is TRBJ2-1; D ambiguous. This CDR3 has 11 residues. V lost 2 bases to trimming and J lost 8 bases, with 4 bases between them. Germline CDR1 and CDR2: MNHEY and SVGAGI. The CDR3 DNA sequence: TGTGCCAGCAGTTACATGGATGAGCAGTTCTTC. It codes for CASSYMDEQFF.

The chain carries TRBV7-8 and TRBJ1-2, with 7 nucleotides matching TRBD1. The CDR3 consists of 12 residues. With 5 bases clipped from V and 5 bases from J, the junction kept 2 bases outside the gene matches. The germline V gene encodes CDR1 SGHVS and CDR2 FQNEAQ. CDR3: CASSHRGYGYTF. The CDR3 nucleotides are TGTGCCAGCAGCCACAGGGGATATGGCTACACCTTC.

The count of this clone is one. This sequence is one base from a far larger clone and is likely a read error. This chain uses TRBV28 with TRBJ2-1; possible D gene TRBD2, 7 bases. Germline V gene sequence: CDR1 MDHEN, CDR2 SYDVKM. CDR3 size: 16 residues. DNA of the CDR3: TGTGCCAGCAGTTCCCTCGGGGAGGGGGAGTACAATGAGCAGCTCTTC. This encodes CASSSLGEGEYNEQLF. Supplemented by reference TRBV28 and TRBJ2-1, the full variable domain reads DVKVTQSSRYLVKRTGEKVFLECVQDMDHENMFWYRQDPGLGLRLIYFSYDVKMKEKGDIPEGYSVSREKKERFSLILESASTNQTSMYLCASSSLGEGEYNEQLFGPGTRLTVL.

Worth noting for this clone: Being one base from a much bigger clone, this may be a read error. The same CDR3 is also encoded by other DNA sequences in this sample. CDR3 bases: TGCGCCAGCAGCCCGGGACAGATCACAGATACGCAGTATTTT. Its protein is CASSPGQITDTQYF. V and J are TRBV5-1 and TRBJ2-3; 7 nucleotides align to TRBD1. CDR1 and CDR2 from the germline V gene are SGHRS and YFSETQ. V dropped 4 bases and J dropped 2; count of bases not matched to a gene: 4. The CDR3 contains 14 residues.

The chain uses TRBV7-9 and TRBJ2-1; 11 bases are shared with TRBD1. CDR1 is SEHNR and CDR2 is FQNEAQ in the germline V gene (reference sequence). The V gene end was trimmed by 1 base and the J gene end by 5 bases; junction bases not matched to a gene: 1. This CDR3 region has 15 residues. The chain's CDR3 is CASSLGDRGNNEQFF. CDR3 in DNA: TGTGCCAGCAGCTTAGGGGACAGGGGGAACAATGAGCAGTTCTTC.

The rearrangement uses TRBV6-4 and TRBJ1-5; 7 positions match TRBD1. In germline, CDR1 is MRHNA, CDR2 SNTAGT. This CDR3 contains 18 residues. The V segment lost 0 bases and the J segment 1 base; nucleotides outside the gene matches: 9. In nucleotides, the CDR3 is TGTGCCAGCAGTGACTCGGGACAGAATTCAGGAAGCAATCAGCCCCAGCATTTT. Encoded protein: CASSDSGQNSGSNQPQHF.

This chain links TRBV25-1 with TRBJ2-3; weak D call: TRBD2 (5 bases). The length of the CDR3 is 16 residues. The V end was cut by 0 bases, the J end by 1 base, with 11 bases between. Germline V gives CDR1 MGHDK, CDR2 SYGVNS. In nucleotides, the CDR3 is TGTGCCAGCAGTGAATATGTCGGAGGCCGCACAGATACGCAGTATTTT. Translating gives CASSEYVGGRTDTQYF.

V and J are TRBV5-6 and TRBJ2-7; D is possibly TRBD2 (6 bases). V gave up 5 bases and J gave up 5 bases, with 26 bases separating them. From germline, CDR1 is SGHDT and CDR2 YYEEEE. The CDR3 spans 17 residues. DNA for the CDR3: TGTGCCAGCAGGGCGGGTTGGAGGGAAAGTCGAGCAAACGAGCAGTACTTC. This codes for CASRAGWRESRANEQYF.

The chain carries TRBV7-8 and TRBJ2-7; 14 bases map to TRBD2. CDR3 length: 17 residues. Germline loops: CDR1 SGHVS, CDR2 FQNEAQ. Trimming cost V 2 bases and J 2 bases; bases outside gene matches: 5. The CDR3 sequence: CASSLQPGLAGAYEQYF. CDR3 coding DNA: TGTGCCAGCAGCTTACAACCGGGACTAGCGGGAGCCTACGAGCAGTACTTC.

The chain has TRBV11-2 and TRBJ2-1, with 9 bases aligning to TRBD2. The CDR3 loop spans 16 amino acids. Looked up from germline, CDR1 is SGHAT and CDR2 is FQNNGV. With 7 bases clipped from V and 9 bases from J, the junction kept 16 bases outside the gene matches. Here the CDR3 reads CASTLWTAGGGGEQFF. The CDR3 bases are TGTGCCAGCACCCTGTGGACGGCGGGAGGGGGGGGTGAGCAGTTCTTC. The variable domain in full, with the rest retrieved from reference TRBV11-2 and TRBJ2-1, is EAGVAQSPRYKIIEKRQSVAFWCNPISGHATLYWYQQILGQGPKLLIQFQNNGVVDDSQLPKDRFSAERLKGVDSTLKIQPAKLEDSAVYLCASTLWTAGGGGEQFFGPGTRLTVL.

The chain carries TRBV7-7 and TRBJ1-4; 7 nucleotides match TRBD1. V was clipped by 0 bases and J by 4 bases; unmatched bases: 8. Germline CDR1 reads SSHAT; CDR2 reads FNYEAQ (reference sequence). The CDR3 consists of 17 residues. Here the CDR3 DNA reads TGTGCCAGCAGCTTAGCGCACAGGGGAAGGGGTAATGAAAAACTGTTTTTT. Translated, it gives CASSLAHRGRGNEKLFF. Full variable domain (remainder filled in from reference TRBV7-7 and TRBJ1-4): GAGVSQSPRYKVTKRGQDVTLRCDPISSHATLYWYQQALGQGPEFLTYFNYEAQPDKSGLPSDRFSAERPEGSISTLTIQRTEQRDSAMYRCASSLAHRGRGNEKLFFGSGTQLSVL.

The gene calls are TRBV7-7 and TRBJ2-7, with D perhaps TRBD2 (5 bases). The CDR3 covers 13 residues. CDR1 is SSHAT, CDR2 FNYEAQ, per germline (reference sequence). V shed 5 bases and J shed 5 bases, with 13 bases lying between them. CDR3 residues: CASSPGEVHEQYF. The CDR3 DNA follows: TGTGCCAGCAGCCCCGGGGAAGTACACGAGCAGTACTTC.

V is TRBV6-6 and J is TRBJ1-1; no reliable D call. The CDR3 loop spans 14 amino acids. Trimming removed 5 bases from V and 1 base from J, with 11 bases in between. In germline, CDR1 is MNHNY, CDR2 SVGAGI (reference sequence). CDR3 amino acids: CASSQNWGNTEAFF. CDR3 sequence (DNA): TGTGCCAGCAGTCAGAATTGGGGGAACACTGAAGCTTTCTTT.

The chain combines TRBV7-3 with TRBJ1-2; D unresolved. The CDR3 is made up of 14 amino acids. Trimming took 0 bases from V and 10 from J, leaving 15 bases between them. Germline V gene data show CDR1 as SGHTA and CDR2 as FQGTGA. The DNA for the CDR3 is TGTGCCAGCAGCTTAACCCAATCGGACCCCTTCTACACCTTC. Translation gives CASSLTQSDPFYTF. Full variable domain (rest looked up from reference TRBV7-3 and TRBJ1-2): GAGVSQTPSNKVTEKGKYVELRCDPISGHTALYWYRQSLGQGPEFLIYFQGTGAADDSGLPNDRFFAVRPEGSVSTLKIQRTERGDSAVYLCASSLTQSDPFYTFGSGTRLTVV.

As for this clone: The likely explanation is a read error, given a far larger clone one base away. V and J are TRBV10-3 and TRBJ1-1; no reliable D call. CDR1 and CDR2 (germline): ENHRY, SYGVKD. This CDR3 is built from 16 residues. CDR3 DNA sequence: TGTGCCACCAGTGAGTCTCGGGGTATAGGTTCGGCTGAAGCTTTCTTT. Translating it yields CATSESRGIGSAEAFF.

The chain uses TRBV19 and TRBJ2-7; either TRBD1 or TRBD2 may supply D (7 bases each). This CDR3 comprises 13 residues. The V gene lost 9 bases and the J gene lost 6 bases, with 18 bases spanning the gap. Germline V lookup: CDR1 LNHDA, CDR2 SQIVND (reference sequence). CDR3 bases: TGTGCCAGCCAGCAAGACAGGGAGGGCGAGCAGTACTTC. This gives the protein CASQQDREGEQYF. Looking up the rest from reference TRBV19 and TRBJ2-7 gives the full variable domain: DGGITQSPKYLFRKEGQNVTLSCEQNLNHDAMYWYRQDPGQGLRLIYYSQIVNDFQKGDIAEGYSVSREKKESFPLTVTSAQKNPTAFYLCASQQDREGEQYFGPGTRLTVT.

The chain employs TRBV27 and TRBJ1-4; no reliable D call. From germline, CDR1 is MNHEY and CDR2 SMNVEV (reference sequence). This CDR3 spans 17 amino acids. V dropped 7 bases and J dropped 2 bases, with 20 bases sitting between them. The CDR3 here is CASKSYYRANTNEKLFF. The CDR3 bases are TGTGCCAGCAAGTCATATTACCGAGCCAACACTAATGAAAAACTGTTTTTT. The variable domain in full, completed from reference TRBV27 and TRBJ1-4, reads EAQVTQNPRYLITVTGKKLTVTCSQNMNHEYMSWYRQDPGLGLRQIYYSMNVEVTDKGDVPEGYKVSRKEKRNFPLILESPSPNQTSLYFCASKSYYRANTNEKLFFGSGTQLSVL.

In the case of this clone: A read error is possible here, since a much larger clone lies one base away. This chain links TRBV7-8 with TRBJ2-7, with 10 nucleotides matching TRBD2. The germline gives CDR1 SGHVS, CDR2 FQNEAQ. This CDR3 comprises 16 residues. CDR3 sequence: CASSLGGSSGSLERYF. The CDR3 coding sequence is TGTGCCAGCAGCTTAGGAGGGTCTAGCGGGAGTCTTGAGCGGTACTTC.

As concerns this clone: One end of the junction does not line up with germline, which may come from a read error. The chain couples TRBV11-3 to TRBJ1-5; D is ambiguous. This CDR3 has 13 amino acids. Germline values: CDR1 SGHNT, CDR2 YENEEA. The CDR3, as DNA: TGTGCCAGCAGCTTAGAGGCTAATCGGCCCCAGCATTTT. It encodes CASSLEANRPQHF.

This chain uses TRBV4-1 with TRBJ2-3; weak D call: TRBD1 (5 bases). This CDR3 region has 14 residues. With 6 bases removed from V and 0 bases from J, the gap between germline ends came to 10 bases. The germline V gene encodes CDR1 MGHRA and CDR2 YSYEKL. The CDR3 DNA reads as TGCGCCAGCAGGGTTCAGGGTAGCACAGATACGCAGTATTTT. It encodes CASRVQGSTDTQYF.

This clone is a singleton in its sample. The chain is built from TRBV27 and TRBJ1-1; D is undetermined. Germline-derived CDR1 and CDR2 are MNHEY and SMNVEV (reference sequence). This CDR3 contains 13 residues. Trimming took off 4 bases at V and 3 bases at J, with 9 bases between the two ends. The DNA for the CDR3 is TGTGCCAGCAGTTGGGCACAGCACACTGAAGCTTTCTTT. Amino acid sequence: CASSWAQHTEAFF.

Comments on this clone: One base separates it from a far larger clone, so it is likely a read error. Other DNA sequences from this sample encode an identical CDR3 as well. This chain joins TRBV30 and TRBJ2-1, with 7 positions matching TRBD2. Germline CDR1 is GTSNPN and CDR2 is SVGIG (reference sequence). The CDR3 is made up of 14 amino acids. CDR3 sequence: CAWSTSGDYNEQFF. In DNA form, the CDR3 reads TGCGCCTGGAGTACCAGCGGGGATTACAATGAGCAGTTCTTC.

This sequence joins TRBV5-6 and TRBJ2-7; D is unclear. The CDR3 runs 13 residues. Germline V gene lookup returns CDR1 SGHDT and CDR2 YYEEEE. V gave up 3 bases and J gave up 2 bases, with 9 bases separating them. The CDR3 region is CASSSTIPYEQYF. As DNA, the CDR3 is TGTGCCAGCAGCTCCACGATCCCCTACGAGCAGTACTTC.

Concerning this clone itself: At one boundary the junction diverges from the germline segment, which might be a read error. The chain uses TRBV19 and TRBJ2-7, with TRBD2 matching 12 bases. The V gene's germline CDR1 is LNHDA and CDR2 SQIVND (reference sequence). The CDR3 is made up of 15 amino acids. The CDR3: CASSVTSGRGYERYF. The CDR3 coding sequence is TGTGCCAGTAGTGTGACTAGCGGGAGAGGCTACGAGCGGTACTTC.

Details on this clone: Other DNA sequences in the sample encode the same CDR3. V gene TRBV7-3 combines with J gene TRBJ2-1; the match to TRBD2 covers 8 bases. V dropped 2 bases and J dropped 6; count of bases not matched to a gene: 3. Germline V gene data show CDR1 as SGHTA and CDR2 as FQGTGA. CDR3 length: 14 amino acids. DNA for the CDR3: TGTGCCAGCAGCTTAGCGGGAGGAGGCAATGAGCAGTTCTTC. This translates into CASSLAGGGNEQFF.

To note about this clone: The junction shows a germline mismatch at one end, possibly a read error. The V and J genes are TRBV19 and TRBJ2-7; 8 positions match TRBD1. The germline CDR1 and CDR2 sequences are LNHDA and SQIVND (reference sequence). This CDR3 is built from 14 residues. The CDR3 reads CASSVDRGFGEQYF. In nucleotides, the CDR3 is TGTGCCAGTAGTGTAGACAGGGGTTTTGGCGAGCAGTACTTC. The whole variable domain, filled in from reference TRBV19 and TRBJ2-7, reads DGGITQSPKYLFRKEGQNVTLSCEQNLNHDAMYWYRQDPGQGLRLIYYSQIVNDFQKGDIAEGYSVSREKKESFPLTVTSAQKNPTAFYLCASSVDRGFGEQYFGPGTRLTVT.

J is TRBJ2-1 and V is TRBV25-1, with D possibly matching TRBD1 (5 bases). The CDR3 loop spans 14 amino acids. The germline gives CDR1 MGHDK, CDR2 SYGVNS. Trimming shortened V by 3 bases and J by 1 base, and 7 bases separated the two germline ends. The CDR3 DNA sequence: TGTGCCAGCAGTGAGTCAGGGTCCTACAATGAGCAGTTCTTC. It specifies CASSESGSYNEQFF.

A remark on this clone: This sequence is one base from a far larger clone and is likely a read error. This sequence joins TRBV10-2 and TRBJ2-7; perhaps D is TRBD1 or TRBD2 (5 bases each). Germline lookup yields CDR1 WSHSY and CDR2 SAAADI. The CDR3 covers 14 residues. Trimming left V 7 bases short and J 1 base short, with 14 bases between. In nucleotides, the CDR3 is TGCGCCAGCATCCCGGGACCAACGTCCTACGAGCAGTACTTC. This encodes CASIPGPTSYEQYF.

The J gene is TRBJ2-7, the V gene TRBV5-4; D perhaps matches TRBD2 (5 bases). From germline, CDR1 is SGHNT and CDR2 YYREEE (reference sequence). The CDR3 has 15 amino acids. V was shortened by 7 bases and J by 3 bases, with 20 bases between the two germline ends. CDR3 nucleotide sequence: TGTGCCAGCTCCCCCAGGAACGGAGGAAGCTACGAGCAGTACTTC. It specifies CASSPRNGGSYEQYF.

The V call is TRBV28, the J call TRBJ2-5, with D possibly matching TRBD1 (6 bases). This CDR3 spans 15 amino acids. V was trimmed by 4 bases and J by 1 base, leaving 13 bases between them. The germline CDR1 and CDR2 sequences are MDHEN and SYDVKM. CDR3 in DNA: TGTGCCAGCAGTTCGACAGGCATAGCCCAAGAGACCCAGTACTTC. Amino acid sequence: CASSSTGIAQETQYF.

The rearrangement joins TRBV5-1 to TRBJ2-5; TRBD1 matches 10 bases. The CDR3 has 15 residues. Trimming at V came to 4 bases and at J to 6 bases, leaving 9 bases not matched to a gene. CDR1 is SGHRS and CDR2 is YFSETQ in the germline V gene. The CDR3 loop reads CASSLTGTGEKTQYF. CDR3 DNA sequence: TGCGCCAGCAGCCTTACCGGGACAGGGGAAAAGACCCAGTACTTC.

As concerns this clone: A much larger clone differs by one base, so this may be a read error. Distinct nucleotide sequences in the sample also encode this CDR3. The V and J genes are TRBV13 and TRBJ2-7; 7 bases fit TRBD2. V gave up 5 bases and J gave up 5 bases; unmatched junction bases: 9. The V gene's germline CDR1 is PRHDT and CDR2 FYEKMQ (reference sequence). The CDR3 has 14 residues. CDR3 in amino acids: CASSETSSGDEQYF. The CDR3 nucleotides read TGTGCCAGCAGCGAGACTTCTAGCGGCGACGAGCAGTACTTC.